One sample yielded the 23 T cell receptor beta chains listed below, sequenced in a study of shared clonotypes between healthy human individuals. Produced via immunoSEQ multiplex PCR; TCRdb's table is partial and in-frame only. The data contain 730,000 or so clones, roughly 78% of them singletons. Source material: memory CD4+ T cells sorted from blood. Subset: CD45RA-negative fraction. These receptors all stem from a young woman in good health.

The rearrangement joins TRBV18 to TRBJ1-4; D unresolved. This CDR3 region has 14 residues. Germline CDR1 is KGHSH and CDR2 is LQKENI. Trimming cost V 3 bases and J 3 bases, with 8 bases left between them. The CDR3 DNA is TGTGCCAGCTCACCGAGGGTACCTAATGAAAAACTGTTTTTT. Its protein product is CASSPRVPNEKLFF.

The CDR3 DNA reads TGTGCCCGGGTCCCAGGGGAACTTCGCAATCAGCCCCAGCATTTT. This translates into CARVPGELRNQPQHF. The V gene is TRBV10-3, the J gene TRBJ1-5; D perhaps matches TRBD1 (6 bases). V dropped 11 bases and J dropped 2 bases, with 19 bases sitting between them. CDR1 and CDR2 from the germline V gene are ENHRY and SYGVKD. The CDR3 is made up of 15 amino acids.

The CDR3 sequence is CASSTLGGESDTQYF. The DNA for the CDR3 is TGTGCCAGCAGTACCCTGGGGGGAGAATCAGATACGCAGTATTTT. The rearrangement joins TRBV6-6 to TRBJ2-3; maybe TRBD2 (6 bases). This CDR3 is built from 15 residues. Germline-derived CDR1 and CDR2 are MNHNY and SVGAGI (reference sequence). The ends were cut back, 5 bases at V and 4 bases at J, with 16 bases in the middle.

The gene calls are TRBV7-2 and TRBJ2-1; the D gene is possibly TRBD2 (5 bases). The CDR3 extends over 14 amino acids. CDR1 and CDR2 from the germline V gene are SGHTA and FQGNSA. V was trimmed by 4 bases and J by 5 bases, leaving 12 bases between them. The CDR3 is CASSSYQRNNEQFF. For the CDR3, the DNA is TGTGCCAGCAGCTCATATCAGCGGAACAATGAGCAGTTCTTC.

This chain connects TRBV7-9 to TRBJ2-7; 12 bases match TRBD2. The CDR3 is made up of 15 amino acids. V dropped 5 bases and J dropped 1; count of bases not matched to a gene: 3. Germline V lookup: CDR1 SEHNR, CDR2 FQNEAQ (reference sequence). The DNA for the CDR3 is TGTGCCAGCAGCCAGACTAGCGGGAGTTCCTACGAGCAGTACTTC. This gives the protein CASSQTSGSSYEQYF.

J is TRBJ2-1 and V is TRBV6-1; D is possibly TRBD1 (6 bases). V was clipped by 7 bases and J by 8 bases, with 18 bases between them. The CDR3 has 14 amino acids. CDR1 is MNHNS, CDR2 SASEGT, per germline. CDR3 in DNA: TGTGCCAGCAACCTACAGGGTTCCTTGGATGAGCAGTTCTTC. Its translation: CASNLQGSLDEQFF.

The chain is built from TRBV6-1 and TRBJ1-5, with TRBD1 matching over 9 bases. Germline V lookup: CDR1 MNHNS, CDR2 SASEGT. There are 14 residues in the CDR3. Trimming cost V 4 bases and J 7 bases; bases outside gene matches: 5. The CDR3 is CASSGRTGVQPQHF. The CDR3 nucleotides read TGTGCCAGCAGTGGTAGGACAGGGGTACAGCCCCAGCATTTT.

The V and J genes are TRBV6-5 and TRBJ1-3; D call uncertain. The CDR3 covers 14 residues. Germline CDR1 MNHEY, CDR2 SVGAGI. V lost 8 bases and J 0 bases, leaving 11 bases between the germline ends. In DNA, the CDR3 is TGTGCCAGCTCCCTTCAGGACTCTGGAAACACCATATATTTT. Protein sequence: CASSLQDSGNTIYF.

This clone has a single count. The CDR3 loop is CASSSTGNTEAFF. CDR3 DNA sequence: TGTGCCAGCTCATCGACAGGGAACACTGAAGCTTTCTTT. V is TRBV18 and J is TRBJ1-1, with D possibly matching TRBD1 (6 bases). V was trimmed by 5 bases and J by 1 base, leaving 8 bases between them. This CDR3 spans 13 amino acids. The V gene's germline CDR1 is KGHSH and CDR2 LQKENI.

The CDR3 coding sequence is TGCGCCAGCAGCTACGGGGCGGACCAAGAGACCCAGTACTTC. Translating it yields CASSYGADQETQYF. The J gene is TRBJ2-5, the V gene TRBV5-1, with D tentatively TRBD1 or TRBD2 (5 bases each). The germline V gene encodes CDR1 SGHRS and CDR2 YFSETQ. V was shortened by 3 bases and J by 0 bases, with 9 bases between the two germline ends. CDR3 size: 14 residues.

The rearrangement links TRBV6-5 to TRBJ2-2, with no clear D. CDR1 and CDR2 from the germline V gene are MNHEY and SVGAGI. The germline V and J ends were trimmed by 0 bases and 1 base, with 9 bases remaining between them. CDR3 length: 16 residues. CDR3 in amino acids: CASSYSSTRNTGELFF. The CDR3 DNA reads as TGTGCCAGCAGTTACTCGTCTACAAGGAACACCGGGGAGCTGTTTTTT.

The rearrangement links TRBV6-5 to TRBJ2-3; D unresolved. The CDR3 covers 14 residues. The germline V and J ends were trimmed by 2 bases and 4 bases, with 10 bases remaining between them. Looked up from germline, CDR1 is MNHEY and CDR2 is SVGAGI. The CDR3 DNA follows: TGTGCCAGCAGTTACGATTACCTCGCAGATACGCAGTATTTT. This encodes CASSYDYLADTQYF.

There are a few counts of this clone. This chain connects TRBV27 to TRBJ2-1; the match to TRBD1 covers 10 bases. Germline CDR1 and CDR2: MNHEY and SMNVEV (reference sequence). The CDR3 has 15 amino acids. Losses at the gene ends were 6 bases for V and 7 bases for J; bases not matched to a gene: 9. The CDR3 loop is CASRRRQGAGNEQFF. The CDR3 coding sequence is TGTGCCAGCAGGAGGCGACAGGGGGCAGGGAATGAGCAGTTCTTC.

V usage is TRBV7-9 and J usage is TRBJ1-2; possibly TRBD1 for D (5 bases). V gave up 5 bases and J gave up 6 bases, with 19 bases separating them. The CDR3 covers 15 residues. CDR1 SEHNR and CDR2 FQNEAQ come from the germline V gene (reference sequence). The chain's CDR3 is CASSQAETAIHGYTF. The CDR3 DNA reads as TGTGCCAGCAGCCAAGCGGAGACAGCAATCCATGGCTACACCTTC.

The chain has TRBV7-9 and TRBJ1-4; possible D gene TRBD1, 6 bases. CDR1 and CDR2 (germline): SEHNR, FQNEAQ (reference sequence). V lost 5 bases, J lost 8 bases, and 30 bases lay in between. This CDR3 contains 19 residues. Here the CDR3 reads CASSPPPWDTKHPVEKLFF. As DNA, the CDR3 is TGTGCCAGCAGCCCCCCCCCGTGGGACACAAAGCACCCCGTGGAAAAACTGTTTTTT. Variable domain in full (rest from reference TRBV7-9 and TRBJ1-4): DTGVSQNPRHKITKRGQNVTFRCDPISEHNRLYWYRQTLGQGPEFLTYFQNEAQLEKSRLLSDRFSAERPKGSFSTLEIQRTEQGDSAMYLCASSPPPWDTKHPVEKLFFGSGTQLSVL.

V usage is TRBV6-5 and J usage is TRBJ1-2, with D maybe TRBD1 (5 bases). Trimming took off 5 bases at V and 4 bases at J, with 8 bases between the two ends. CDR1 is MNHEY, CDR2 SVGAGI, per germline. This CDR3 contains 12 residues. The CDR3, as DNA: TGTGCCAGCAGTCAAGACAGCTATGGCTACACCTTC. This gives the protein CASSQDSYGYTF.

V and J are TRBV7-2 and TRBJ1-1; no clear D gene. Trimming stripped 5 bases from V and 0 bases from J, with 13 bases between. This CDR3 comprises 15 residues. The germline V gene has CDR1 SGHTA and CDR2 FQGNSA. The DNA for the CDR3 is TGTGCCAGCAGCCCCGAGCGAGGTATGAACACTGAAGCTTTCTTT. It yields the protein CASSPERGMNTEAFF.

This clone has only one observation. The chain combines TRBV18 with TRBJ2-7; a weak D match, TRBD2 (5 bases). The germline V gene has CDR1 KGHSH and CDR2 LQKENI. Between the trimmed V and J ends, which lost 4 bases and 0 bases, there was a span of 13 bases. The CDR3 totals 15 residues. In DNA form, the CDR3 reads TGTGCCAGCTCACAGATAGAGGGTAGCTCCTACGAGCAGTACTTC. This sequence encodes CASSQIEGSSYEQYF.

V and J are TRBV6-5 and TRBJ1-3; D remains unclear. Germline V gene data show CDR1 as MNHEY and CDR2 as SVGAGI. Between the trimmed V and J ends, which lost 3 bases and 0 bases, there was a span of 12 bases. The CDR3 length is 16 residues. This chain's CDR3 is CASSYSGRNSGNTIYF. The CDR3 nucleotides are TGTGCCAGCAGTTATAGCGGGAGGAACTCTGGAAACACCATATATTTT.

J is TRBJ1-2 and V is TRBV19, with 8 positions matching TRBD1. The V and J ends lost 4 bases and 8 bases, in that order; junction bases with no gene match: 6. This CDR3 comprises 13 residues. Germline V gives CDR1 LNHDA, CDR2 SQIVND (reference sequence). The CDR3 reads CASSSQGARGYTF. CDR3 nucleotides: TGTGCCAGTAGTAGTCAGGGGGCGCGAGGCTACACCTTC.

This clone has only a few counts. This chain joins TRBV2 and TRBJ1-1; D is ambiguous. This CDR3 is 12 amino acids long. The ends were cut back, 11 bases at V and 6 bases at J, with 16 bases in the middle. Per germline, CDR1 SNHLY and CDR2 FYNNEI. CDR3 protein: CAPAVAPPEAFF. DNA for the CDR3: TGTGCCCCCGCGGTGGCTCCCCCTGAAGCTTTCTTT.

This clone showed up just a few times. The V gene is TRBV5-1, the J gene TRBJ1-1; no definite D call. V was cut by 2 bases and J by 1 base, with 15 bases left in between. CDR1 is SGHRS, CDR2 YFSETQ, per germline. The CDR3 runs to 16 residues. CDR3 in DNA: TGCGCCAGCAGCTTAATGGGGAGCGGGTCGAACACTGAAGCTTTCTTT. Encoded protein: CASSLMGSGSNTEAFF.

The chain couples TRBV6-5 to TRBJ2-3; TRBD1 matches 7 bases. The V segment lost 7 bases and the J segment 0 bases; nucleotides outside the gene matches: 7. Per the germline V gene, CDR1 is MNHEY and CDR2 is SVGAGI. The CDR3 is 15 amino acids. As DNA, the CDR3 is TGTGCCAGCAATCGACAGGGAAAGAGCACAGATACGCAGTATTTT. Protein: CASNRQGKSTDTQYF.